This T cell receptor (beta chain) was retrieved from a study of beta chain features in type 1 diabetes. Sorting with CD45RO/CCR7/CD25/CD127/CD95/CD27 yielded naive, central memory, regulatory and stem-like memory CD4+ cells. This clone was detected only a few times. Its specificity is unknown. The V segment lost 5 bases and the J segment 4 bases; nucleotides outside the gene matches: 7. Germline CDR1 SGHTA, CDR2 FQGNSA. The CDR3 contains 16 residues. Expressed TCRB transcripts got sequenced, as all isolated RNA was reverse transcribed. TCRdb keeps only in-frame clones here, not all; method: immunoSEQ multiplex PCR. The data hold around 500,000 clones, with 30% observed a single time. Study observations and caveats: Cells expressing TCR highly could be over-represented by cDNA sequencing. The naive, central memory and Treg TCRB repertoires looked more alike in patients than they did in healthy donors.

Specimen: naive CD4+ T cells from blood. The rearrangement links TRBV7-2 to TRBJ2-3; 12 bases map to TRBD2. This clonotype was sampled from a man between 18 and 35 years old in good health. This CDR3 reads CASSRGLAGWSDTQYF. The CDR3 DNA sequence: TGTGCCAGCAGCCGAGGACTAGCGGGATGGTCAGATACGCAGTATTTT.